The rows below give T cell receptor beta chains drawn from one sample of a study of T cells after yellow fever vaccination. TCRdb independently ran MiXCR on the 5' RACE reads; one entry per CDR3 protein. The sample lists 250,000 to 350,000 distinct CDR3 sequences, 3.5% to 4.5% occurring once. The specimen was PBMCs, collected 15 days after the yellow fever booster vaccination. These TCRs come from a young man who received the YFV17D yellow fever vaccine. CDR3s include the opening cysteine and the closing phenylalanine or tryptophan. Each record gives: J gene, V gene, CDR3 length, CDR3 protein.

J gene: TRBJ1-5; V gene: TRBV7-9; CDR3 length: 14; CDR3 protein: CASSLASGYQPQHF
J gene: TRBJ1-3; V gene: TRBV7-6; CDR3 length: 16; CDR3 protein: CASSMPGQSSGNTIYF
J gene: TRBJ2-1; V gene: TRBV6-5; CDR3 length: 14; CDR3 protein: CATRGGGAWNEQFF
J gene: TRBJ2-3; V gene: TRBV5-1; CDR3 length: 14; CDR3 protein: CASSWGRGTDTQYF
J gene: TRBJ2-3; V gene: TRBV6-1; CDR3 length: 15; CDR3 protein: CASSRAGGITDTQYF
J gene: TRBJ2-3; V gene: TRBV7-2; CDR3 length: 16; CDR3 protein: CASSQNEAPPTDTQYF
J gene: TRBJ2-7; V gene: TRBV6-6; CDR3 length: 14; CDR3 protein: CASSWGRQGNEQYF
J gene: TRBJ2-7; V gene: TRBV19; CDR3 length: 15; CDR3 protein: CASSIGGSQTYEQYF
J gene: TRBJ1-2; V gene: TRBV5-5; CDR3 length: 15; CDR3 protein: CASSLAYLGGGGYTF
J gene: TRBJ2-5; V gene: TRBV7-2; CDR3 length: 16; CDR3 protein: CASSLTSGGFQETQYF
J gene: TRBJ2-3; V gene: TRBV6-2/TRBV6-3; CDR3 length: 15; CDR3 protein: CASSYRGQATDTQYF
J gene: TRBJ2-3; V gene: TRBV3-1; CDR3 length: 17; CDR3 protein: CASSHWGSEASTDTQYF
J gene: TRBJ2-5; V gene: TRBV18; CDR3 length: 12; CDR3 protein: CASSLREETQYF
J gene: TRBJ1-5; V gene: TRBV15; CDR3 length: 12; CDR3 protein: CATSEENQPQHF
J gene: TRBJ1-2; V gene: TRBV29-1; CDR3 length: 14; CDR3 protein: CSVVIGGQNYGYTF
J gene: TRBJ1-2; V gene: TRBV6-5; CDR3 length: 11; CDR3 protein: CATGTGRGYTF
J gene: TRBJ1-3; V gene: TRBV20-1; CDR3 length: 15; CDR3 protein: CSAREAVQAGNTIYF
J gene: TRBJ2-1; V gene: TRBV4-3; CDR3 length: 17; CDR3 protein: CASSQEGRTLVFNEQFF
J gene: TRBJ1-1; V gene: TRBV7-8; CDR3 length: 14; CDR3 protein: CASSFSLQGTEAFF
J gene: TRBJ1-6; V gene: TRBV7-2; CDR3 length: 13; CDR3 protein: CASSDRENSPLHF
J gene: TRBJ1-1; V gene: TRBV24-1; CDR3 length: 12; CDR3 protein: CATAGLHTEAFF
J gene: TRBJ1-2; V gene: TRBV4-1; CDR3 length: 15; CDR3 protein: CASSQWAMQRGGYTF
J gene: TRBJ2-3; V gene: TRBV11-2; CDR3 length: 16; CDR3 protein: CASSSTSGVLTDTQYF
J gene: TRBJ1-2; V gene: TRBV29-1; CDR3 length: 13; CDR3 protein: CSVGIRDREGYTF
J gene: TRBJ2-3; V gene: TRBV11-2; CDR3 length: 13; CDR3 protein: CASSLDSSDTQYF
J gene: TRBJ2-3; V gene: TRBV29-1; CDR3 length: 14; CDR3 protein: CSGKTSGVIDTQYF
J gene: TRBJ2-2; V gene: TRBV3-1; CDR3 length: 15; CDR3 protein: CASSQDHRGGGELFF
J gene: TRBJ2-4; V gene: TRBV20-1; CDR3 length: 12; CDR3 protein: CSAGQGANIQYF
J gene: TRBJ2-1; V gene: TRBV7-2; CDR3 length: 15; CDR3 protein: CASSLEGGGLNEQFF
J gene: TRBJ2-1; V gene: TRBV19; CDR3 length: 16; CDR3 protein: CASSNGQGVSYNEQFF
J gene: TRBJ2-1; V gene: TRBV6-2/TRBV6-3; CDR3 length: 14; CDR3 protein: CASSYSGRVNEQFF
J gene: TRBJ2-7; V gene: TRBV4-1; CDR3 length: 16; CDR3 protein: CASSQVWGSSSYEQYF
J gene: TRBJ2-7; V gene: TRBV20-1; CDR3 length: 13; CDR3 protein: CSARTDRPREQYF
J gene: TRBJ2-6; V gene: TRBV4-3; CDR3 length: 17; CDR3 protein: CASSQEALMAGANVLTF
J gene: TRBJ2-2; V gene: TRBV6-5; CDR3 length: 15; CDR3 protein: CASSKQGAHFGELFF
J gene: TRBJ2-5; V gene: TRBV20-1; CDR3 length: 13; CDR3 protein: CSARGQGQETQYF
J gene: TRBJ2-2; V gene: TRBV20-1; CDR3 length: 14; CDR3 protein: CSAKGEGSTGELFF
J gene: TRBJ1-5; V gene: TRBV20-1; CDR3 length: 17; CDR3 protein: CSARDPAGGGGGQPQHF
J gene: TRBJ2-7; V gene: TRBV20-1; CDR3 length: 11; CDR3 protein: CSARGVPGQYF
J gene: TRBJ2-6; V gene: TRBV5-1; CDR3 length: 15; CDR3 protein: CASSLSSSGANVLTF
J gene: TRBJ2-5; V gene: TRBV3-2; CDR3 length: 16; CDR3 protein: CASSPEETGVKETQYF
J gene: TRBJ1-5; V gene: TRBV2; CDR3 length: 14; CDR3 protein: CASREGVGNQPQHF
J gene: TRBJ2-3; V gene: TRBV4-1; CDR3 length: 16; CDR3 protein: CASSRFRAAGTDTQYF